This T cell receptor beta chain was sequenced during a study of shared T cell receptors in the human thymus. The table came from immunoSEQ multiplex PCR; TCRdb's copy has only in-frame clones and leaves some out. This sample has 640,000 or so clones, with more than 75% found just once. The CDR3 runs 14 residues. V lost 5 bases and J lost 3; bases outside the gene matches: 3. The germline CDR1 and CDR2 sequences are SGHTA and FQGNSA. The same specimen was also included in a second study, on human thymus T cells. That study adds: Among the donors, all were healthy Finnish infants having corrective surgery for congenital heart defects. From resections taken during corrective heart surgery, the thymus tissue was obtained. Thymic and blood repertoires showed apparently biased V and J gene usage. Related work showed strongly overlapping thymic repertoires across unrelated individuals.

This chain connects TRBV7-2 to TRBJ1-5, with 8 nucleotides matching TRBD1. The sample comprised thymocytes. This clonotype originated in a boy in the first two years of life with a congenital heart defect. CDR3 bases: TGTGCCAGCAGCCAGACAGGGGTCAATCAGCCCCAGCATTTT. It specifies CASSQTGVNQPQHF.